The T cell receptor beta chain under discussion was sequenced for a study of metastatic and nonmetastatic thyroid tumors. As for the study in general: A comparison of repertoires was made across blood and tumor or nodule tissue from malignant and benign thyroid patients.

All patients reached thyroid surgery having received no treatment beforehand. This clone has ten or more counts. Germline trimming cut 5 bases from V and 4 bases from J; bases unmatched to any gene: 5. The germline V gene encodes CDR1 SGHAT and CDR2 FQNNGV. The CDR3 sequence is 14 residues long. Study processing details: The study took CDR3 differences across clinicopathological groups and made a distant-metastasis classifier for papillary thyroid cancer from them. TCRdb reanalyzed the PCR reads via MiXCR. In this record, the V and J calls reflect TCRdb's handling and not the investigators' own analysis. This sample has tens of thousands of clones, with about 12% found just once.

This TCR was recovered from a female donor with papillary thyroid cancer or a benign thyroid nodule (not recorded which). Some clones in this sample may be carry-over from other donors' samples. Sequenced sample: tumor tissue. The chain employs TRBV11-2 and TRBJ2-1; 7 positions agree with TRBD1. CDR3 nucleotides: TGTGCCAGCAGCCGGACAGGCAGATACAATGAGCAGTTCTTC. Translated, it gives CASSRTGRYNEQFF.